This TCR beta chain was recorded in a study of blood T cell repertoires in COVID-19. For the study at large: Samples of COVID-19 (acute and convalescent) were obtained from the United States, Italy and Spain. The analysed material was cDNA or gDNA that came from T cells, B-cell-depleted T cells, or PBMCs.

How the authors handled the data: Amplification of reference gene primers was used by the study to estimate nucleated cell counts. This table comes from immunoSEQ multiplex PCR, and its TCRdb copy is limited to in-frame clones, with some not included. V, J and clone size are those of that table, while D and trimming were read from the DNA. The repertoire holds about 11,000 clones, about two thirds seen once, with 6.1% in the top ten. V lost 3 bases to trimming and J lost 8 bases, with 9 bases between them. In germline, CDR1 is SGDLS, CDR2 YYNGEE. This CDR3 comprises 12 residues. Patients of the Seattle cohort, enrolled during active infection, were followed longitudinally.

The TCR was taken from a man in his 60s with COVID-19, enrolled during active disease. The chain recombines TRBV9 with TRBJ2-4; possibly TRBD1 for D (6 bases). The sequencing input was peripheral blood. CDR3 in DNA: TGTGCCAGCAGCGGCGAGGGGGACATTCAGTACTTC. Encoded protein: CASSGEGDIQYF.